The clone carrying this T cell receptor beta chain occurred once. Its antigen remains unknown. This sample was included in a study of cytomegalovirus exposure and HLA in healthy donors. Per the germline V gene, CDR1 is SNHLY and CDR2 is FYNNEI. Trimming removed 7 bases from V and 2 bases from J, with 14 bases in between. The CDR3 totals 15 residues. The PCR used 60 Vbeta and 13 Jbeta primers. Libraries were prepared by immunoSEQ multiplex PCR; TCRdb keeps only in-frame clonotypes and omits some of them. Here the sample spans around 150,000 clones, approximately 68% being singletons. Study-level findings and limits: Common viral pathogens seemed, in a later analysis, to connect with several of the most significant clusters. In vitro work confirmed that a few CMV-associated chains recognize CMV antigens. Later analysis associated a missense DCLRE1C variant with TCR beta V- and J-gene trimming. CMV serostatus was the only recorded immune exposure for donors.

Material for sequencing was PBMCs. The origin of this receptor is a man aged 40-50 years in good health and CMV-seronegative. The chain carries TRBV2 and TRBJ2-2, with D perhaps TRBD2 (5 bases). The CDR3 DNA reads TGTGCCAGCACCCGAGACTACGTTAACACCGGGGAGCTGTTTTTT. As protein: CASTRDYVNTGELFF.